This T cell receptor beta chain was found in a study of blood T cell repertoires in COVID-19. The overall study: T cells, B-cell-depleted T cells, or PBMCs supplied cDNA or gDNA.

This CDR3 spans 17 amino acids. Germline V gene data show CDR1 as SGHAT and CDR2 as FQNNGV. With 2 bases clipped from V and 7 bases from J, the junction kept 6 bases outside the gene matches. Using immunoSEQ multiplex PCR, the repertoire was profiled, and TCRdb retains in-frame clones only, with some absent. The data contain 320,000 or so clones, over 80% of them singletons. Grouping used clinical history reported by participants in a survey and questionnaire. Sequencing used PBMCs or T cells enriched from blood (not recorded which). This clonotype was sampled from a man between 25 and 39 years old who had recovered from COVID-19. The J gene is TRBJ1-6, the V gene TRBV11-2; 12 bases agree with TRBD1. The CDR3 loop is CASSLSGTGGVNSPLHF. CDR3 DNA sequence: TGTGCCAGCAGCTTATCCGGGACAGGGGGCGTAAATTCACCCCTCCACTTT.